This T cell receptor beta chain is from a study of blood T cell repertoires in COVID-19. Study-wide context: Spain, Italy and the United States supplied samples that represented acute and convalescent COVID-19.

Germline CDR1 reads SNHLY; CDR2 reads FYNNEI. V was trimmed by 6 bases and J by 0 bases, leaving 12 bases between them. The CDR3 is made up of 15 amino acids. This clone was seen a few times. Repertoires were generated with immunoSEQ multiplex PCR, while TCRdb's copy carries only in-frame clones and drops some. Of some 130,000 clones in the sample, around 88% were seen once. The receptor was isolated from a man aged 50 to 59 with acute or convalescent COVID-19. The chain links TRBV2 to TRBJ1-3; TRBD1 might be the D (5 bases). The sequencing input was peripheral blood. CDR3 residues: CASRYRTDSGNTIYF. CDR3 DNA: TGTGCCAGCAGGTACAGGACCGACTCTGGAAACACCATATATTTT.